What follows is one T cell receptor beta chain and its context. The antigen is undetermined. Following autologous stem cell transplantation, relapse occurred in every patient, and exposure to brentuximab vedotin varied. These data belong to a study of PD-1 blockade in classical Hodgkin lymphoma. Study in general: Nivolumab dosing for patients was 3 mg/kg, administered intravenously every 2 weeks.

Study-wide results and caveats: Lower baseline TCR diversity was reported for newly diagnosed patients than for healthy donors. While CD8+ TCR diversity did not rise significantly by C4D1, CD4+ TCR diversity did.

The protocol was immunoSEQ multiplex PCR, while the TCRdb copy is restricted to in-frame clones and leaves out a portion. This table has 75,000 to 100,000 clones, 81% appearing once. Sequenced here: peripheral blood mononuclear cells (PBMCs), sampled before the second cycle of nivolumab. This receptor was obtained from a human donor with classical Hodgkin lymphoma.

This CDR3 is CASSLGELRRKPNTEAFF. The CDR3 region has the DNA TGTGCCAGCAGCCTGGGGGAGCTTCGACGGAAACCCAACACTGAAGCTTTCTTT. The chain has TRBV5-6 and TRBJ1-1; D may be TRBD1 (5 bases). Between the trimmed V and J ends, which lost 4 bases and 2 bases, there was a span of 24 bases. CDR1 and CDR2 (germline): SGHDT, YYEEEE. The CDR3 is made up of 18 amino acids.